A single sample is the source of the 27 T cell receptor beta chains below, sequenced in a study of blood T cells in healthy people across ages. Alongside a J-beta primer mix, a sample-barcoded 5' primer served in a second PCR lasting roughly 6 to 12 cycles. Via MiXCR, TCRdb re-called the 5' RACE reads, giving one row per CDR3 protein. The data show 350,000 to 450,000 distinct CDR3 sequences, about half seen once. Sequenced material: blood. The source is a man aged 55 to 70 in good health.

V usage is TRBV6-5 and J usage is TRBJ2-1, with a weak D call TRBD1 (6 bases). Germline CDR1 is MNHEY and CDR2 is SVGAGI. CDR3 size: 15 residues. The V end lost 8 bases, the J end lost 0 bases, and 14 bases lay between the germline ends. In DNA, the CDR3 is TGTGCCAGCGGCAGGGGCGCGAGCTCCTACAATGAGCAGTTCTTC. This encodes CASGRGASSYNEQFF.

This clonotype was counted once. A clone one base away is much larger, so this may be a read error. V gene TRBV7-9 combines with J gene TRBJ1-4; TRBD1 aligns across 8 bases. Germline-derived CDR1 and CDR2 are SEHNR and FQNEAQ (reference sequence). The CDR3 loop spans 16 amino acids. CDR3 nucleotides: TGTGCCAGCAGCTTTTTTACAGGGGGACCTAATGAAAAACTGTCTTTT. Residues: CASSFFTGGPNEKLSF.

The chain is built from TRBV6-5 and TRBJ1-5, with TRBD1 matching over 9 bases. Germline V gives CDR1 MNHEY, CDR2 SVGAGI. Trimming removed 6 bases from V and 3 bases from J; junction bases left unmatched: 6. This CDR3 has 15 amino acids. For the CDR3, the DNA is TGTGCCAGCAGCCCTGACAGGGGGACCAATCAGCCCCAGCATTTT. Translation gives CASSPDRGTNQPQHF.

V usage is TRBV4-3 and J usage is TRBJ2-7; 7 nucleotides match TRBD1. V trimming: 1 base; J trimming: 5 bases; junction bases outside the gene matches: 5. Germline-derived CDR1 and CDR2 are LGHNA and YSLEER. There are 14 residues in the CDR3. The DNA of the CDR3 is TGCGCCAGCAGCCAAGCGACAGGGCCACACGAGCAGTACTTC. It is translated as CASSQATGPHEQYF.

In its sample, this clonotype was seen once. The chain combines TRBV14 with TRBJ2-5; the match to TRBD2 covers 7 bases. The CDR3 sequence is 14 residues long. Germline V gives CDR1 SGHDN, CDR2 FVKESK. Trimming removed 5 bases from V and 1 base from J; junction bases left unmatched: 4. CDR3: CASSMGLRQETQYF. Here the CDR3 DNA reads TGTGCCAGCAGCATGGGACTACGCCAAGAGACCCAGTACTTC.

V usage is TRBV28 and J usage is TRBJ2-1; 9 nucleotides align to TRBD2. The germline CDR1 and CDR2 sequences are MDHEN and SYDVKM. The CDR3 totals 15 residues. Losses at the gene ends were 4 bases for V and 8 bases for J; bases not matched to a gene: 9. CDR3 residues: CASSSPGGRDDEQFF. As DNA, the CDR3 is TGTGCCAGCAGTTCCCCGGGCGGGAGGGATGATGAGCAGTTCTTC.

The rearrangement joins TRBV11-2 to TRBJ2-4; D call uncertain. The DNA end is a closer match to TRBJ2-7, so the J assignment may be wrong. Per the germline V gene, CDR1 is SGHAT and CDR2 is FQNNGV. The CDR3 consists of 13 residues. CDR3 in DNA: TGTGCCAGCAGCGCTCGAGATTGGGACGAGCAGTACTTC. Its protein product is CASSARDWDEQYF.

This clonotype was detected once. This chain uses TRBV11-2 with TRBJ2-1; D not resolved. The CDR3 consists of 14 residues. Between the trimmed V and J ends, which lost 5 bases and 6 bases, there was a span of 14 bases. The V gene's germline CDR1 is SGHAT and CDR2 FQNNGV. DNA of the CDR3: TGTGCCAGCAGCCTCGCTCGGACCCGCAATGAGCAGTTCTTC. Its protein product is CASSLARTRNEQFF. The full variable domain, completed using reference TRBV11-2 and TRBJ2-1, is EAGVAQSPRYKIIEKRQSVAFWCNPISGHATLYWYQQILGQGPKLLIQFQNNGVVDDSQLPKDRFSAERLKGVDSTLKIQPAKLEDSAVYLCASSLARTRNEQFFGPGTRLTVL.

This clonotype was seen at least ten times. The chain links TRBV10-3 to TRBJ2-7; 9 bases fit TRBD1. The length of the CDR3 is 14 residues. CDR1 is ENHRY and CDR2 is SYGVKD in the germline V gene. V shed 4 bases, J shed 3 bases, and the junction held 4 bases outside the gene matches. CDR3 amino acids: CAISGQGEGYEQYF. The CDR3 DNA sequence: TGTGCCATCAGTGGACAGGGGGAAGGCTACGAGCAGTACTTC.

The CDR3 sequence is CASSLQPSGDLETQYF. The CDR3, as DNA: TGCGCCAGCAGCTTGCAGCCTAGCGGTGACTTGGAGACCCAGTACTTC. The chain recombines TRBV5-1 with TRBJ2-5; TRBD2 matches 7 bases. This CDR3 has 16 residues. With 1 base clipped from V and 5 bases from J, the junction kept 11 bases outside the gene matches. Germline CDR1 SGHRS, CDR2 YFSETQ.

This clonotype was recorded at least ten times. The rearrangement uses TRBV5-8 and TRBJ2-5, with a tentative D call TRBD1 (6 bases). Trimming stripped 1 base from V and 4 bases from J, with 14 bases between. The CDR3 is made up of 15 amino acids. Germline CDR1 and CDR2: SGHTS and YDEGEE. CDR3 coding DNA: TGTGCCAGCAGCTTGCTAGCTGGGGGCGCAGAGACCCAGTACTTC. As protein: CASSLLAGGAETQYF. The full variable domain, in which reference TRBV5-8 and TRBJ2-5 provide the parts outside the CDR3, is EAGVTQSPTHLIKTRGQQATLRCSPISGHTSVYWYQQALGLGLQFLLWYDEGEERNRGNFPPRFSGRQFPNYSSELNVNALELEDSALYLCASSLLAGGAETQYFGPGTRLLVL.

This clonotype was seen only a few times. The rearrangement uses TRBV7-2 and TRBJ2-3; D is unresolved. Germline CDR1 is SGHTA and CDR2 is FQGNSA. V lost 2 bases and J 3 bases, leaving 6 bases between the germline ends. This CDR3 has 13 amino acids. CDR3: CASSLSLTDTQYF. The CDR3 DNA is TGTGCCAGCAGCTTATCCTTAACAGATACGCAGTATTTT. The whole variable domain, filled in from reference TRBV7-2 and TRBJ2-3, reads GAGVSQSPSNKVTEKGKDVELRCDPISGHTALYWYRQSLGQGLEFLIYFQGNSAPDKSGLPSDRFSAERTGGSVSTLTIQRTQQEDSAVYLCASSLSLTDTQYFGPGTRLTVL.

Note on this clonotype: A much larger clone lies a single base off, so this may be a read error. The chain couples TRBV20-1 to TRBJ2-1, with D possibly being TRBD2 (6 bases). The CDR3 sequence is 16 residues long. CDR1 is DFQATT, CDR2 SNEGSKA, per germline (reference sequence). CDR3 protein: CSAPLSSGRSYNERFF. The CDR3 DNA is TGCAGTGCTCCACTATCAAGCGGGCGTTCCTACAATGAGCGGTTCTTC.

The chain joins TRBV4-3 to TRBJ2-5; no definite D call. Per the germline V gene, CDR1 is LGHNA and CDR2 is YSLEER. V lost 0 bases and J lost 4, with 6 bases in between. The CDR3 contains 13 residues. The CDR3 DNA is TGCGCCAGCAGCCAAGATTGGGGAGAGACCCAGTACTTC. Translation gives CASSQDWGETQYF.

This clonotype was found many times. The CDR3 reads CASKLIGTGEQYF. CDR3 coding DNA: TGTGCCAGCAAGCTAATAGGGACAGGGGAGCAGTACTTC. The chain employs TRBV2 and TRBJ2-7; 9 nucleotides match TRBD1. CDR1 is SNHLY, CDR2 FYNNEI, per germline. This CDR3 has 13 residues. J lost 7 bases, V lost 7 bases, and 8 bases had no gene match.

The chain is built from TRBV7-2 and TRBJ1-4, with D perhaps matching TRBD1 (5 bases). V lost 2 bases and J 0 bases, leaving 10 bases between the germline ends. Per germline, CDR1 SGHTA and CDR2 FQGNSA. This CDR3 has 16 amino acids. CDR3 DNA: TGTGCCAGCAGCTTAAGAAGGGACCCAACTAATGAAAAACTGTTTTTT. Translating it yields CASSLRRDPTNEKLFF.

This clonotype was counted a few times. V is TRBV9 and J is TRBJ1-2; 7 positions agree with TRBD1. The CDR3 is 14 amino acids. The germline gives CDR1 SGDLS, CDR2 YYNGEE. J lost 4 bases, V lost 6 bases, and 9 bases had no gene match. CDR3 in amino acids: CASNKGDSAYGYTF. The CDR3 region has the DNA TGTGCCAGCAACAAGGGGGACAGCGCCTATGGCTACACCTTC.

The chain combines TRBV20-1 with TRBJ2-7, with D perhaps matching TRBD1 (5 bases). The V and J ends lost 0 bases and 2 bases respectively, with 5 bases between them. From germline, CDR1 is DFQATT and CDR2 SNEGSKA (reference sequence). The CDR3 loop spans 12 amino acids. CDR3 coding DNA: TGCAGTGCTAGAGAACAGGCCTACGAGCAGTACTTC. The encoded protein is CSAREQAYEQYF.

The genes are TRBV13 and TRBJ2-5, with D uncertain. Trimming removed 5 bases from V and 10 bases from J, with 20 bases in between. The CDR3 length is 14 residues. From germline, CDR1 is PRHDT and CDR2 FYEKMQ (reference sequence). DNA of the CDR3: TGTGCCAGCAGCCCGACTGTCCTCGGCGACGACCAGTACTTC. The encoded protein is CASSPTVLGDDQYF.

This chain's CDR3 is CASSLGDRDYEKLFF. The CDR3 DNA is TGTGCCAGCAGCTTAGGGGACAGGGATTATGAAAAACTGTTTTTT. The genes are TRBV11-2 and TRBJ1-4; 9 nucleotides match TRBD1. Unmatched junction bases numbered 3, after V lost 1 base and J lost 6 bases. This CDR3 has 15 amino acids. From germline, CDR1 is SGHAT and CDR2 FQNNGV. Complete variable domain (other parts from reference TRBV11-2 and TRBJ1-4): EAGVAQSPRYKIIEKRQSVAFWCNPISGHATLYWYQQILGQGPKLLIQFQNNGVVDDSQLPKDRFSAERLKGVDSTLKIQPAKLEDSAVYLCASSLGDRDYEKLFFGSGTQLSVL.

This clonotype occurred a few times. This CDR3 is CASTTRGYEQYF. CDR3 DNA sequence: TGTGCCAGCACCACGCGGGGCTACGAGCAGTACTTC. This chain joins TRBV7-2 and TRBJ2-5; D is perhaps TRBD2 (6 bases). The DNA end is more similar to TRBJ2-7, so the J call may be wrong. Germline assignment: CDR1 SGHTA and CDR2 FQGNSA. The CDR3 is made up of 12 amino acids.

The gene calls are TRBV6-2 or TRBV6-3 and TRBJ2-1; 8 nucleotides line up with TRBD1. Germline V gene data show CDR1 as MNHEY and CDR2 as SVGEGT. V trimming: 7 bases; J trimming: 4 bases; junction bases outside the gene matches: 6. This CDR3 has 14 residues. DNA for the CDR3: TGTGCCAGCAATCACCGGGACAGGTACAATGAGCAGTTCTTC. This encodes CASNHRDRYNEQFF.

V and J are TRBV24-1 and TRBJ2-1, with 9 bases that match TRBD1. With 3 bases clipped from V and 4 bases from J, the junction kept 6 bases outside the gene matches. This CDR3 region has 16 residues. Per germline, CDR1 KGHDR and CDR2 SFDVKD. CDR3 sequence (DNA): TGTGCCACCAGTGATACCGGGACAGGGCAATACAATGAGCAGTTCTTC. It codes for CATSDTGTGQYNEQFF.

The V and J genes are TRBV2 and TRBJ1-2; perhaps TRBD1 as D (5 bases). The CDR3 contains 12 residues. The V end lost 6 bases, the J end lost 8 bases, and 13 bases lay between the germline ends. CDR1 and CDR2 (germline): SNHLY, FYNNEI. CDR3 amino acids: CASREQAGGYTF. CDR3 sequence (DNA): TGTGCCAGCAGGGAACAGGCTGGCGGCTACACCTTC.

The V call is TRBV12-3 or TRBV12-4, the J call TRBJ2-5, with D perhaps matching TRBD1 (6 bases). The length of the CDR3 is 12 residues. Trimming shortened V by 4 bases and J by 7 bases, and 10 bases separated the two germline ends. The CDR3 loop is CASSSDRGTQYF. CDR3 DNA sequence: TGTGCCAGCAGTTCGGACAGAGGGACCCAGTACTTC.

A note on this clonotype: A much more abundant neighbour one base away suggests this may be a read error. This sequence joins TRBV3-1 and TRBJ1-2; possibly TRBD1 for D (5 bases). CDR1 is LGHDT, CDR2 YNNKEL, per germline (reference sequence). Trimming removed 4 bases at V and 4 bases at J, with 16 bases between. The CDR3 has 15 amino acids. CDR3 sequence reads: CASSPTYGASYGYTF. The CDR3, as DNA: TGTGCCAGCAGCCCAACGTATGGGGCTAGCTATGGCTACACCTTC.

In this sample, this clonotype turned up a few times. The CDR3 loop reads CASSGTGNNYEQYF. The CDR3 DNA follows: TGTGCCAGCAGCGGGACAGGGAATAACTACGAGCAGTACTTC. The chain is built from TRBV9 and TRBJ2-7; TRBD1 matches at 8 bases. The CDR3 is 14 residues long. Losses at the gene ends were 3 bases for V and 3 bases for J; bases not matched to a gene: 5. CDR1 and CDR2 from the germline V gene are SGDLS and YYNGEE.